Following are 30 T cell receptor beta chains from one sample sequenced in a study of shared clonotypes between healthy human individuals. The protocol was immunoSEQ multiplex PCR, while the TCRdb copy is restricted to in-frame clones and leaves out a portion. The sample records 2 million to 2.5 million clones, 93% being singletons. Sequenced: naive CD4+ T cells from PBMCs. The subset is: CD45RA+ positively selected. Source of these receptors: a man aged 18 to 30 in good health. Some clones in this sample may be carry-over from other donors' samples.

This clone showed up just once. V usage is TRBV7-3 and J usage is TRBJ2-1, with TRBD1 matching 9 bases. The CDR3 runs 16 residues. Looked up from germline, CDR1 is SGHTA and CDR2 is FQGTGA. V lost 2 bases, J lost 4 bases, and 6 bases stayed unmatched. CDR3 in amino acids: CASSLRSGTGYNEQFF. CDR3 bases: TGTGCCAGCAGCTTACGTTCCGGGACAGGGTACAATGAGCAGTTCTTC.

The chain carries TRBV5-1 and TRBJ2-1; D ambiguous. V shed 2 bases and J shed 8 bases, with 17 bases lying between them. This CDR3 region has 15 residues. Germline loops: CDR1 SGHRS, CDR2 YFSETQ. CDR3 region: CASSFRPARQDEQFF. Here the CDR3 DNA reads TGCGCCAGCAGCTTCCGGCCTGCCCGTCAAGATGAGCAGTTCTTC.

The chain has TRBV5-1 and TRBJ1-2, with D perhaps TRBD1 (5 bases). Trimming shortened V by 4 bases and J by 5 bases, and 27 bases separated the two germline ends. CDR1 is SGHRS and CDR2 is YFSETQ in the germline V gene. This CDR3 spans 18 amino acids. CDR3 sequence reads: CASSGGNLLTARSYGYTF. CDR3 in DNA: TGCGCCAGCAGCGGGGGGAACCTTCTGACGGCGAGATCATATGGCTACACCTTC.

The chain recombines TRBV7-2 with TRBJ2-7; D tentatively fits TRBD1 or TRBD2 (6 bases each). The ends were cut back, 5 bases at V and 6 bases at J, with 32 bases in the middle. Germline loops: CDR1 SGHTA, CDR2 FQGNSA. CDR3 length equals 19 residues. The DNA of the CDR3 is TGTGCCAGCAGCCGATGGACAGACCTAATCTCCTTACCCGGGGGCGAGCAGTACTTC. This codes for CASSRWTDLISLPGGEQYF.

The chain links TRBV25-1 to TRBJ1-2; 9 nucleotides match TRBD1. This CDR3 is 15 amino acids long. Germline CDR1 and CDR2: MGHDK and SYGVNS. J lost 6 bases, V lost 3 bases, and 8 bases had no gene match. The CDR3, as DNA: TGTGCCAGCAGTGAGAGACAGGGGGTGAAGGATGGCTACACCTTC. This gives the protein CASSERQGVKDGYTF.

The gene calls are TRBV9 and TRBJ1-2; 7 bases fit TRBD1. The length of the CDR3 is 15 residues. CDR1 is SGDLS and CDR2 is YYNGEE in the germline V gene. V was clipped by 0 bases and J by 7 bases; unmatched bases: 9. This CDR3 reads CASSVDTRGIGGYTF. The CDR3, as DNA: TGTGCCAGCAGCGTAGACACCAGGGGGATAGGTGGCTACACCTTC.

The chain carries TRBV28 and TRBJ1-2, with D possibly being TRBD1 (6 bases). Germline-derived CDR1 and CDR2 are MDHEN and SYDVKM. V lost 2 bases to trimming and J lost 8 bases, with 18 bases between them. This CDR3 is 15 amino acids long. The CDR3 loop reads CASSLPDRSGGGYTF. CDR3 DNA: TGTGCCAGCAGTTTACCTGACAGGTCGGGCGGGGGCTACACCTTC.

This clone has only one observation. Other nucleotide sequences from this sample produce the same CDR3. The rearrangement joins TRBV9 to TRBJ2-5; TRBD2 matches 7 bases. V trimming: 2 bases; J trimming: 5 bases; junction bases outside the gene matches: 3. This CDR3 is 13 amino acids long. Germline CDR1 is SGDLS and CDR2 is YYNGEE. CDR3 sequence reads: CASSVGGSETQYF. The CDR3 region has the DNA TGTGCCAGCAGCGTCGGGGGGAGTGAGACCCAGTACTTC. The full variable domain, its missing parts supplied by reference TRBV9 and TRBJ2-5, is DSGVTQTPKHLITATGQRVTLRCSPRSGDLSVYWYQQSLDQGLQFLIQYYNGEERAKGNILERFSAQQFPDLHSELNLSSLELGDSALYFCASSVGGSETQYFGPGTRLLVL.

This chain joins TRBV5-4 and TRBJ2-5, with TRBD2 identical over 8 bases. In germline, CDR1 is SGHNT, CDR2 YYREEE (reference sequence). The trim removed 3 bases at V and 5 bases at J, leaving 9 bases unmatched. The CDR3 spans 15 residues. The CDR3 reads CASSSQREFTETQYF. CDR3 nucleotide sequence: TGTGCCAGCAGCTCCCAGCGGGAGTTTACTGAGACCCAGTACTTC.

CDR3 in amino acids: CASSLGPGGIETQYF. In DNA form, the CDR3 reads TGTGCCAGCAGCTTAGGCCCCGGAGGGATAGAGACCCAGTACTTC. The V and J genes are TRBV7-8 and TRBJ2-5; TRBD2 is a possible D gene (6 bases). This CDR3 is built from 15 residues. CDR1 and CDR2 from the germline V gene are SGHVS and FQNEAQ. Trimming took 1 base from V and 4 from J, leaving 13 bases between them.

The chain couples TRBV18 to TRBJ1-1; unclear D gene. This CDR3 has 15 residues. The V and J ends lost 3 bases and 0 bases respectively, with 11 bases between them. Germline CDR1 and CDR2: KGHSH and LQKENI. The CDR3 nucleotides read TGTGCCAGCTCACCCGATGTTCAGCTGAACACTGAAGCTTTCTTT. Translated: CASSPDVQLNTEAFF.

This rearrangement joins TRBV5-4 to TRBJ2-7; possibly TRBD1 or TRBD2 for D (5 bases each). The V gene lost 0 bases and the J gene lost 1 base, with 11 bases spanning the gap. The CDR3 is made up of 15 amino acids. Per germline, CDR1 SGHNT and CDR2 YYREEE (reference sequence). CDR3 amino acids: CASSLGDGFSYEQYF. The CDR3 DNA sequence: TGTGCCAGCAGCTTGGGGGACGGGTTTTCCTACGAGCAGTACTTC.

The J gene is TRBJ2-5, the V gene TRBV4-2; TRBD1 aligns across 9 bases. The ends lost 4 bases at V and 5 bases at J; junction bases unmatched: 11. The CDR3 covers 16 residues. Germline lookup yields CDR1 LGHNA and CDR2 YNFKEQ. The CDR3 sequence: CASSPSLPGTGETQYF. The CDR3 bases are TGTGCCAGCAGCCCCTCATTACCGGGGACAGGGGAGACCCAGTACTTC.

V gene TRBV27 combines with J gene TRBJ2-1; maybe TRBD2 (6 bases). V dropped 4 bases and J dropped 7 bases, with 20 bases sitting between them. This CDR3 spans 16 amino acids. The V gene's germline CDR1 is MNHEY and CDR2 SMNVEV (reference sequence). The CDR3 is CASSSPLREKGNEQFF. In DNA, the CDR3 is TGTGCCAGCAGTTCCCCCCTCCGGGAGAAAGGGAATGAGCAGTTCTTC.

Points on this clone: Other DNA sequences within the sample encode an identical CDR3. This sequence joins TRBV5-6 and TRBJ2-7; D gene unclear. The CDR3 is made up of 13 amino acids. CDR1 is SGHDT, CDR2 YYEEEE, per germline. The V end was cut by 0 bases, the J end by 2 bases, with 6 bases between. Written as DNA, the CDR3 is TGTGCCAGCAGCTTGGGAAGGGCCTACGAGCAGTACTTC. This encodes CASSLGRAYEQYF.

The chain links TRBV25-1 to TRBJ2-1; 10 bases agree with TRBD2. V gave up 0 bases and J gave up 14 bases; unmatched junction bases: 4. Germline loops: CDR1 MGHDK, CDR2 SYGVNS. This CDR3 spans 13 amino acids. The CDR3: CASSEYEGTSEFF. The CDR3 DNA sequence: TGTGCCAGCAGTGAATATGAGGGGACTAGCGAGTTCTTC.

The rearrangement links TRBV2 to TRBJ1-2; 9 bases are shared with TRBD1. CDR1 is SNHLY and CDR2 is FYNNEI in the germline V gene. With V trimmed by 6 bases and J by 6 bases, 11 bases remained unmatched. The CDR3 spans 15 residues. The CDR3 is CASSGTGIPIDGYTF. Here the CDR3 DNA reads TGTGCCAGCAGCGGGACAGGGATCCCTATTGATGGCTACACCTTC.

This clone was detected only a few times. V and J are TRBV29-1 and TRBJ1-1, with 9 bases fitting TRBD1. Germline lookup yields CDR1 SQVTM and CDR2 ANQGSEA. Germline trimming cut 7 bases from V and 4 bases from J; bases unmatched to any gene: 10. The CDR3 extends over 14 amino acids. The CDR3 loop reads CSAVGQGGSTEAFF. The CDR3, as DNA: TGCAGCGCCGTGGGACAGGGAGGATCCACTGAAGCTTTCTTT.

V is TRBV5-4 and J is TRBJ2-3, with D perhaps matching TRBD2 (7 bases). Germline V gene sequence: CDR1 SGHNT, CDR2 YYREEE (reference sequence). The CDR3 is 15 amino acids. V was clipped by 5 bases and J by 5 bases, with 18 bases between them. Written as DNA, the CDR3 is TGTGCCAGCAGTTCACATGGGGGGGCAGAAGATACGCAGTATTTT. This codes for CASSSHGGAEDTQYF.

This CDR3 reads CASSVGQEGQPQHF. Written as DNA, the CDR3 is TGTGCCAGCAGCGTAGGACAGGAAGGTCAGCCCCAGCATTTT. The chain combines TRBV9 with TRBJ1-5, with D tentatively TRBD1 (6 bases). The V gene lost 0 bases and the J gene lost 6 bases, with 10 bases spanning the gap. This CDR3 has 14 residues. Germline assignment: CDR1 SGDLS and CDR2 YYNGEE.

The rearrangement uses TRBV6-1 and TRBJ1-4, with D uncertain. Germline V gene data show CDR1 as MNHNS and CDR2 as SASEGT. The germline V and J ends were trimmed by 10 bases and 6 bases, with 21 bases remaining between them. CDR3 length: 15 amino acids. The CDR3 protein is CAINSPPEKDEKLFF. The CDR3 nucleotides are TGTGCCATCAATTCACCACCCGAGAAGGATGAAAAACTGTTTTTT.

The chain has TRBV2 and TRBJ2-7; 13 positions match TRBD2. Trimming removed 5 bases from V and 7 bases from J; junction bases left unmatched: 8. Looked up from germline, CDR1 is SNHLY and CDR2 is FYNNEI. The CDR3 contains 15 residues. CDR3 sequence: CASSRTSGSFQEQYF. In DNA form, the CDR3 reads TGTGCCAGCAGTCGGACTAGCGGGAGTTTCCAAGAGCAGTACTTC.

CDR3 DNA sequence: TGTGCCATCAGCTCAAGAAGCTCCTATAATTCACCCCTCCACTTT. It is translated as CAISSRSSYNSPLHF. The rearrangement links TRBV10-3 to TRBJ1-6; no clear D. CDR1 ENHRY and CDR2 SYGVKD come from the germline V gene. Between the trimmed V and J ends, which lost 6 bases and 0 bases, there was a span of 9 bases. There are 15 residues in the CDR3.

The chain combines TRBV25-1 with TRBJ1-2, with 8 bases aligning to TRBD1. Trimming cost V 3 bases and J 8 bases; bases outside gene matches: 11. The CDR3 runs to 15 residues. The germline gives CDR1 MGHDK, CDR2 SYGVNS. The CDR3 sequence: CASSELMPGGGGYTF. The CDR3 DNA reads as TGTGCCAGCAGTGAGCTTATGCCAGGGGGCGGAGGCTACACCTTC.

This clone has just one count. This rearrangement joins TRBV28 to TRBJ1-4, with a weak D call TRBD1 (5 bases). The V end lost 6 bases, the J end lost 7 bases, and 21 bases lay between the germline ends. Germline V CDR1 and CDR2: MDHEN, SYDVKM. The CDR3 extends over 16 amino acids. The CDR3 loop reads CASRGPRKSAGEKLFF. As DNA, the CDR3 is TGTGCCAGCAGGGGACCCAGGAAGAGCGCGGGTGAAAAACTGTTTTTT.

The rearrangement joins TRBV2 to TRBJ1-6; D possibly corresponds to TRBD1 (5 bases). The germline gives CDR1 SNHLY, CDR2 FYNNEI. V lost 0 bases and J lost 10, with 16 bases in between. The CDR3 has 16 amino acids. CDR3 loop: CASSEALRGERSPLHF. The CDR3, as DNA: TGTGCCAGCAGTGAAGCGCTTCGGGGGGAGAGATCACCCCTCCACTTT.

This sequence joins TRBV11-2 and TRBJ2-7, with D possibly being TRBD1 or TRBD2 (7 bases each). Trimming pared 1 base from V and 2 bases from J, leaving 15 bases between. CDR3 length equals 16 residues. Germline V gene lookup returns CDR1 SGHAT and CDR2 FQNNGV. The CDR3 reads CASSLARQGGTYEQYF. The DNA of the CDR3 is TGTGCCAGCAGCTTAGCGCGGCAGGGGGGGACCTACGAGCAGTACTTC.

As regards this clone: This sample also contains other DNA sequences that code for the same CDR3. The rearrangement uses TRBV5-1 and TRBJ2-5, with D perhaps matching TRBD1 (6 bases). The V and J ends lost 0 bases and 4 bases respectively, with 10 bases between them. Germline V lookup: CDR1 SGHRS, CDR2 YFSETQ. The CDR3 runs to 14 residues. CDR3 sequence reads: CASSLDRVGETQYF. For the CDR3, the DNA is TGCGCCAGCAGCTTGGACAGGGTGGGAGAGACCCAGTACTTC. The full variable domain, with the rest looked up from reference TRBV5-1 and TRBJ2-5, is KAGVTQTPRYLIKTRGQQVTLSCSPISGHRSVSWYQQTPGQGLQFLFEYFSETQRNKGNFPGRFSGRQFSNSRSEMNVSTLELGDSALYLCASSLDRVGETQYFGPGTRLLVL.

The chain combines TRBV5-1 with TRBJ2-3; the match to TRBD1 covers 7 bases. J was trimmed by 1 base and V by 2 bases; bases with no gene match: 4. CDR1 SGHRS and CDR2 YFSETQ come from the germline V gene. The CDR3 runs to 15 residues. The CDR3 loop is CASSFTDRGTDTQYF. The CDR3 coding sequence is TGCGCCAGCAGCTTTACTGACAGGGGCACAGATACGCAGTATTTT.

V and J are TRBV6-1 and TRBJ2-1; D may be TRBD1 (6 bases). The CDR3 consists of 16 residues. Germline V gives CDR1 MNHNS, CDR2 SASEGT. Trimming took 4 bases from V and 0 from J, leaving 13 bases between them. CDR3 DNA sequence: TGTGCCAGCAGTGTCCAGGGGTCTAGCTCCTACAATGAGCAGTTCTTC. It encodes CASSVQGSSSYNEQFF.